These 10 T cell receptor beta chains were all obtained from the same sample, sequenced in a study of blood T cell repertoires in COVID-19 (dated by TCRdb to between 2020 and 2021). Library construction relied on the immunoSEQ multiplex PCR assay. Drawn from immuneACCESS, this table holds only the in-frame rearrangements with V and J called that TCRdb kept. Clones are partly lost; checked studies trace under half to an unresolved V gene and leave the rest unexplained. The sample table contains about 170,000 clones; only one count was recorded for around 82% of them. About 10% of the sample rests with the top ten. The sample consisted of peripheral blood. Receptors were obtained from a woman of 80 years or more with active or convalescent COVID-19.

The CDR3 coding sequence is TGCGCCAGCAGCTTGGGCGGGAGACCTGAGCAGTTCTTC. Its translation is CASSLGGRPEQFF. The chain has TRBV5-1 and TRBJ2-1; 7 bases fit TRBD2. V trimming: 0 bases; J trimming: 9 bases; junction bases outside the gene matches: 3. Germline V gene data show CDR1 as SGHRS and CDR2 as YFSETQ. The CDR3 runs to 13 residues.

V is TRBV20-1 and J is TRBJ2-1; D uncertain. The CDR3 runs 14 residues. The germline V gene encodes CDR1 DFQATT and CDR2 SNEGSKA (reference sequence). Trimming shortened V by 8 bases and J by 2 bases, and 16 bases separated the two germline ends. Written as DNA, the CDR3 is TGCAGTTATAGTGCGCAGAACACCTACAATGAGCAGTTCTTC. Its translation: CSYSAQNTYNEQFF.

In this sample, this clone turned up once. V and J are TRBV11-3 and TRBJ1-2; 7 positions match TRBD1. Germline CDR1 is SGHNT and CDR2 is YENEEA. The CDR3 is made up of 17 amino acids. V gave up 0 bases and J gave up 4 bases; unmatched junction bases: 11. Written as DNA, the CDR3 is TGTGCCAGCAGCTTAGAAGGGACAGCCCGAGGGAGCTATGGCTACACCTTC. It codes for CASSLEGTARGSYGYTF.

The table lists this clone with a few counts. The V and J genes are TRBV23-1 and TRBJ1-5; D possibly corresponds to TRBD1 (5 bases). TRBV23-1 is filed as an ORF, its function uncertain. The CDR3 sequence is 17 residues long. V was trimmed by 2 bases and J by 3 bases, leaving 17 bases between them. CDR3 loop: CASSQGAGKPNNQPQHF. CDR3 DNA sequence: TGCGCCAGCAGTCAAGGGGCAGGGAAACCGAACAATCAGCCCCAGCATTTT.

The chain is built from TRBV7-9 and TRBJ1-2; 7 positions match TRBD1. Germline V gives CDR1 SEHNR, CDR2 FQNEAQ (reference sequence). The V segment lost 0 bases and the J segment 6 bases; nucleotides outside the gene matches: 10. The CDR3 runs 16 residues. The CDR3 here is CASSLALVTGKDGYTF. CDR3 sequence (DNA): TGTGCCAGCAGCTTAGCCTTAGTGACAGGGAAGGATGGCTACACCTTC.

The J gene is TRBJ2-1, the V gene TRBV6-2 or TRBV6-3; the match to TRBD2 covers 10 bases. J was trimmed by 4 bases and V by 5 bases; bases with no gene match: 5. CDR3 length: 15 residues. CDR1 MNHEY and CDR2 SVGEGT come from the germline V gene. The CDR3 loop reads CASSVAGGGYNEQFF. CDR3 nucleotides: TGTGCCAGCAGTGTAGCGGGAGGAGGGTACAATGAGCAGTTCTTC.

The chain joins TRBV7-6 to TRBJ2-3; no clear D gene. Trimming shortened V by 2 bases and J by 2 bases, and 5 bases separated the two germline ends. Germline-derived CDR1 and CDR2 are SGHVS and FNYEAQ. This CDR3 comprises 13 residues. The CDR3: CASSLTPTDTQYF. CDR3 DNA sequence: TGTGCCAGCAGCTTAACACCCACAGATACGCAGTATTTT. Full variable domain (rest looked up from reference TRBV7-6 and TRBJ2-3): GAGVSQSPRYKVTKRGQDVALRCDPISGHVSLYWYRQALGQGPEFLTYFNYEAQQDKSGLPNDRFSAERPEGSISTLTIQRTEQRDSAMYRCASSLTPTDTQYFGPGTRLTVL.

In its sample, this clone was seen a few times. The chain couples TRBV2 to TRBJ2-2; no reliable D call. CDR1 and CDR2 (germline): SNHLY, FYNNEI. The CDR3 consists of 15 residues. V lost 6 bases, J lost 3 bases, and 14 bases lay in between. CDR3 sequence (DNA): TGTGCCAGCAGCGGTCCCGCGGCCTACACCGGGGAGCTGTTTTTT. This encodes CASSGPAAYTGELFF.

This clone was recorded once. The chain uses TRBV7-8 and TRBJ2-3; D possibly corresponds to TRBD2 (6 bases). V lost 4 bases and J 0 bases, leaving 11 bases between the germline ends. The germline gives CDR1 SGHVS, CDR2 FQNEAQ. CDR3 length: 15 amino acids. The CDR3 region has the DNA TGTGCCAGCAGCTGGGACTTTTCTAGCACAGATACGCAGTATTTT. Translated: CASSWDFSSTDTQYF.

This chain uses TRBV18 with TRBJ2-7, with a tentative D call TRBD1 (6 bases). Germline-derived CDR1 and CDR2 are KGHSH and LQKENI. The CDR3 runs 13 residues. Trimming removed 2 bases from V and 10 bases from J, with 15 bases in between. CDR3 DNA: TGTGCCAGCTCACCAGGGGGCGAGTTCTATCAGTACTTC. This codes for CASSPGGEFYQYF.